This T cell receptor beta chain is from a study of T-cell reconstitution after alpha-beta-depleted transplantation in children. During its preparation, the TCRbeta library received unique molecular identifiers. Each CDR3 protein is one row after TCRdb ran MiXCR on the PCR reads. The sample lists over 550,000 distinct CDR3 sequences, 8% to 11% occurring once. This CDR3 is built from 12 residues. Germline V gene data show CDR1 as GTSNPN and CDR2 as SVGIG (reference sequence). Trimming removed 3 bases from V and 8 bases from J, with 12 bases in between. This clonotype showed up just a few times. The sample was PBMCs from the stem cell graft donor, taken from the stem cell graft. The TCR comes from a human donor who donated a stem cell graft to a child with acute myeloid leukemia. The gene calls are TRBV30 and TRBJ2-3; D unresolved. In DNA, the CDR3 is TGTGCCTGGAGCCGTTCGCCCCGTACGCAGTATTTT. Translating it yields CAWSRSPRTQYF. Full variable domain (outside the CDR3, taken from reference TRBV30 and TRBJ2-3): SQTIHQWPATLVQPVGSPLSLECTVEGTSNPNLYWYRQAAGRGLQLLFYSVGIGQISSEVPQNLSASRPQDRQFILSSKKLLLSDSGFYLCAWSRSPRTQYFGPGTRLTVL.